The 8 T cell receptor beta chains in this list originate from one sample, sequenced in a study of blood T cell repertoires in COVID-19. Using immunoSEQ multiplex PCR, the repertoire was profiled, and TCRdb retains in-frame clones only, with some absent. Altogether 95,000 to 100,000 clones are present, approximately 80% being singletons, with the ten largest covering about 24%. The source material was peripheral blood. These TCRs come from a human donor in a cohort sampled during active COVID-19.

The CDR3 here is CASSRQEPPGNTIYF. The CDR3 bases are TGTGCCAGTAGTCGACAGGAGCCCCCTGGAAACACCATATATTTT. The V gene is TRBV19, the J gene TRBJ1-3; D may be TRBD1 (6 bases). The CDR3 is 15 residues long. V lost 5 bases and J lost 2, with 13 bases in between. Germline V lookup: CDR1 LNHDA, CDR2 SQIVND (reference sequence). The variable domain in full, with the rest retrieved from reference TRBV19 and TRBJ1-3, is DGGITQSPKYLFRKEGQNVTLSCEQNLNHDAMYWYRQDPGQGLRLIYYSQIVNDFQKGDIAEGYSVSREKKESFPLTVTSAQKNPTAFYLCASSRQEPPGNTIYFGEGSWLTVV.

V and J are TRBV7-8 and TRBJ1-2, with D possibly being TRBD1 (6 bases). The CDR3 consists of 13 residues. V was trimmed by 2 bases and J by 2 bases, leaving 6 bases between them. Germline V gene data show CDR1 as SGHVS and CDR2 as FQNEAQ. CDR3 sequence (DNA): TGTGCCAGCAGCTTACAGGGGAACTATGGCTACACCTTC. This encodes CASSLQGNYGYTF.

With respect to this clone: Its ends do not fully match the called genes, so a read error is possible. The chain is built from TRBV18 and TRBJ2-4; 11 bases are a match to TRBD2. Per germline, CDR1 KGHSH and CDR2 LQKENI. The CDR3 has 14 amino acids. This CDR3 reads CASSPLAGVDIQYF. CDR3 nucleotides: TGTGCCAGCTCGCCACTAGCGGGAGTAGACATTCAGTACTTC. Supplemented by reference TRBV18 and TRBJ2-4, the full variable domain reads NAGVMQNPRHLVRRRGQEARLRCSPMKGHSHVYWYRQLPEEGLKFMVYLQKENIIDESGMPKERFSAEFPKEGPSILRIQQVVRGDSAAYFCASSPLAGVDIQYFGAGTRLSVL.

There are a few counts of this clone. This chain connects TRBV2 to TRBJ1-1; D call uncertain. Germline lookup yields CDR1 SNHLY and CDR2 FYNNEI. Trimming shortened V by 7 bases and J by 0 bases, and 6 bases separated the two germline ends. This CDR3 is built from 12 residues. The CDR3 nucleotides read TGTGCCAGCATGTCGGTGAACACTGAAGCTTTCTTT. Amino acid sequence: CASMSVNTEAFF.

The chain uses TRBV6-5 and TRBJ1-5; 8 positions agree with TRBD1. Germline V gene data show CDR1 as MNHEY and CDR2 as SVGAGI. This CDR3 region has 15 residues. After removal of 9 bases from V and 5 bases from J, the junction contained 12 bases not matched to a gene. CDR3 DNA: TGTGCCAGTGTGTTGAGGACAGGGAACCATCAGCCCCAGCATTTT. Its translation is CASVLRTGNHQPQHF.

In this sample, this clone turned up a few times. J is TRBJ1-5 and V is TRBV6-5; a possible D gene is TRBD1 (5 bases). The CDR3 has 13 amino acids. V lost 7 bases to trimming and J lost 2 bases, with 9 bases between them. The germline gives CDR1 MNHEY, CDR2 SVGAGI. The CDR3: CASTPTGNQPQHF. The CDR3 region has the DNA TGTGCCAGCACCCCGACAGGCAATCAGCCCCAGCATTTT.

The rearrangement links TRBV7-6 to TRBJ1-4; possible D gene TRBD1, 6 bases. The CDR3 consists of 16 residues. Per germline, CDR1 SGHVS and CDR2 FNYEAQ. Trimming stripped 3 bases from V and 3 bases from J, with 14 bases between. The CDR3 sequence: CASSFPRGGSNEKLFF. The CDR3, as DNA: TGTGCCAGCAGCTTCCCAAGGGGGGGTTCTAATGAAAAACTGTTTTTT.

V and J are TRBV5-1 and TRBJ2-5; TRBD1 aligns across 8 bases. There are 14 residues in the CDR3. Germline CDR1 is SGHRS and CDR2 is YFSETQ. The V segment lost 0 bases and the J segment 3 bases; nucleotides outside the gene matches: 1. The CDR3 DNA follows: TGCGCCAGCAGCTTGGGACAGGGGAAAGAGACCCAGTACTTC. Protein: CASSLGQGKETQYF.